The T cell receptor beta chain under discussion was sequenced for a study of blood T cells in healthy people across ages. This clonotype appeared a few times. The authors ran a second PCR of about 6 to 11 cycles using a sample-barcoded 5' primer and a J-beta primer mix. Each cDNA molecule was tagged by a template-switch adaptor that had 12 random nucleotides. TCRdb re-analysed the 5' RACE reads in MiXCR, keeping a single row per CDR3 protein. The sample holds approximately 810,000 distinct CDR3 sequences; around 28% are singletons and the top ten take 15% to 20%. Healthy Caucasian individuals from Russia aged roughly 6 to 90 served as donors. Germline CDR1 and CDR2: MDHEN and SYDVKM. Trimming at V came to 5 bases and at J to 4 bases, leaving 10 bases not matched to a gene. This CDR3 comprises 16 residues.

This TCR derives from a woman aged 80 or older in good health. The gene calls are TRBV28 and TRBJ2-1, with 8 bases aligning to TRBD1. The material sequenced was blood. For the CDR3, the DNA is TGTGCCAGCAGTGAGTCTTCCGGGACAGGTTACAATGAGCAGTTCTTC. It translates to CASSESSGTGYNEQFF. Full variable domain (outside the CDR3, taken from reference TRBV28 and TRBJ2-1): DVKVTQSSRYLVKRTGEKVFLECVQDMDHENMFWYRQDPGLGLRLIYFSYDVKMKEKGDIPEGYSVSREKKERFSLILESASTNQTSMYLCASSESSGTGYNEQFFGPGTRLTVL.